Listed below are T cell receptor beta chains from one sample, sequenced in a study of shared clonotypes between healthy human individuals. Using immunoSEQ multiplex PCR, the repertoire was profiled, and TCRdb retains in-frame clones only, with some absent. This table has some 1 million clones, 60% to 80% appearing once. The sample consisted of memory CD4+ T cells sorted from blood. These TCRs come from a man younger than 30 in good health. Both conserved end residues are part of each CDR3. Fields, in order: clone size, J gene, D gene, V gene, CDR3 protein, CDR3 DNA. The D gene is left open where the match is weak. The size entry is marked missing in some rows and otherwise reads once, few, many or a size class.

-	TRBJ2-7	TRBD1	TRBV7-2	CASSLTGQGYEQYF	TGTGCCAGCAGCTTAACGGGACAGGGCTACGAGCAGTACTTC
-	TRBJ2-2	-	TRBV5-1	CASSGQSDTGELFF	TGCGCCAGCAGCGGGCAGTCGGACACCGGGGAGCTGTTTTTT
-	TRBJ2-5	-	TRBV28	CASSTRGTQYF	TGTGCCAGCAGCACGCGCGGGACCCAGTACTTC
-	TRBJ1-1	-	TRBV5-1	CASSLEGTAFF	TGCGCCAGCAGCTTGGAGGGGACAGCTTTCTTT
few	TRBJ2-5	-	TRBV7-3	CASSLNPTDETQYF	TGTGCCAGCAGCTTAAATCCCACAGATGAGACCCAGTACTTC
few	TRBJ1-1	TRBD1	TRBV30	CAWGRGQGNTEAFF	TGTGCCTGGGGAAGGGGACAGGGGAACACTGAAGCTTTCTTT
-	TRBJ2-7	-	TRBV9	CASSPSGASSYEQYF	TGTGCCAGCAGCCCATCGGGGGCCAGCTCCTACGAGCAGTACTTC
once	TRBJ2-1	-	TRBV19	CASSIGGKGEQFF	TGTGCCAGTAGTATCGGGGGTAAAGGGGAGCAGTTCTTC
-	TRBJ2-2	-	TRBV7-2	CASSPKGIVGTGELFF	TGTGCCAGCAGCCCCAAGGGAATAGTCGGCACCGGGGAGCTGTTTTTT
-	TRBJ2-3	TRBD2	TRBV19	CASRNRGGSSTDTQYF	TGTGCCAGTAGAAACCGGGGCGGGAGTAGTACAGATACGCAGTATTTT
-	TRBJ2-7	-	TRBV2	CASSVASYEQYF	TGTGCCAGCAGTGTGGCTAGCTACGAGCAGTACTTC
-	TRBJ1-3	-	TRBV18	CASSPLGPLSTPTIYF	TGTGCCAGCTCACCTCTGGGGCCCCTTTCTACCCCCACCATATATTTT
-	TRBJ1-6	-	TRBV5-4	CASSRADIGGSPLHF	TGTGCCAGCAGTCGGGCCGACATCGGTGGTTCACCCCTCCACTTT
-	TRBJ1-3	-	TRBV7-2	CASSLGLGNTIYF	TGTGCCAGCAGCTTAGGACTTGGAAACACCATATATTTT
-	TRBJ2-7	TRBD1	TRBV4-2	CASSSSRPGQGWEQYF	TGTGCCAGCAGCTCCTCTAGACCGGGACAGGGGTGGGAGCAGTACTTC
-	TRBJ2-2	-	TRBV7-9	CASSFPLRDTGELFF	TGTGCCAGCAGCTTCCCTTTGAGGGACACCGGGGAGCTGTTTTTT
-	TRBJ1-5	-	TRBV11-2	CASSLEGRQPQHF	TGTGCCAGCAGCTTAGAGGGGCGTCAGCCCCAGCATTTT
-	TRBJ2-7	-	TRBV6-6	CASSYSGGFREQYF	TGTGCCAGCAGTTACTCGGGGGGCTTCCGCGAGCAGTACTTC